This T cell receptor (beta chain) was profiled in a study of CD8 T cells in Susac syndrome. The CDR3 consists of 13 residues. J gave up 6 bases and V 4 bases, and 3 bases lay outside the gene matches. Germline V gene lookup returns CDR1 KGHDR and CDR2 SFDVKD. Reverse transcription used roughly 0.45 to 1 ug RNA and random hexamers. TCRdb processed the immunoSEQ multiplex PCR reads anew with MiXCR; each CDR3 protein has one entry. Of roughly 120,000 distinct CDR3 sequences detected, approximately 93% appear once; the ten largest clones hold approximately 0.31%. A single count supports this clonotype. This receptor was identified in a human donor with multiple sclerosis. The sample was CD8+ T cells from PBMCs. The genes are TRBV24-1 and TRBJ1-2; TRBD1 aligns across 8 bases. DNA for the CDR3: TGTGCCACCAGTGAGGACAGGGTGAATGGCTACACCTTC. Amino acids: CATSEDRVNGYTF.